A single sample is the source of the 8 T cell receptor beta chains below, sequenced in a study of blood T cell repertoires in COVID-19. This table comes from immunoSEQ multiplex PCR, and its TCRdb copy is limited to in-frame clones, with some not included. The sample includes under 300,000 clones, about 90% seen only once; the top ten take 6% to 7%. Material for sequencing was PBMCs or T cells enriched from blood (not recorded which). Every receptor here comes from a woman younger than 45 with acute COVID-19.

This chain connects TRBV27 to TRBJ1-5, with D hard to call. The V and J ends lost 10 bases and 2 bases respectively, with 12 bases between them. Per the germline V gene, CDR1 is MNHEY and CDR2 is SMNVEV (reference sequence). The CDR3 has 13 amino acids. This CDR3 reads CANPPRGNQPQHF. The CDR3 nucleotides read TGTGCCAACCCCCCCCGGGGCAATCAGCCCCAGCATTTT.

This rearrangement joins TRBV19 to TRBJ2-1; D is possibly TRBD1 (6 bases). The V and J ends lost 6 bases and 7 bases respectively, with 16 bases between them. The germline CDR1 and CDR2 sequences are LNHDA and SQIVND (reference sequence). The CDR3 consists of 14 residues. This CDR3 is CASSPGVVTNEQFF. DNA for the CDR3: TGTGCCAGTAGCCCAGGGGTCGTAACGAATGAGCAGTTCTTC. The full variable domain, in which reference TRBV19 and TRBJ2-1 provide the parts outside the CDR3, is DGGITQSPKYLFRKEGQNVTLSCEQNLNHDAMYWYRQDPGQGLRLIYYSQIVNDFQKGDIAEGYSVSREKKESFPLTVTSAQKNPTAFYLCASSPGVVTNEQFFGPGTRLTVL.

The rearrangement links TRBV2 to TRBJ2-7, with D tentatively TRBD1 (7 bases). CDR1 SNHLY and CDR2 FYNNEI come from the germline V gene. The CDR3 contains 15 residues. Trimming took off 4 bases at V and 2 bases at J, with 15 bases between the two ends. As DNA, the CDR3 is TGTGCCAGCAGTGTACCCAGGGGGGCAGCCTACGAGCAGTACTTC. This codes for CASSVPRGAAYEQYF.

This rearrangement joins TRBV10-2 to TRBJ1-6; TRBD1 matches at 8 bases. Germline-derived CDR1 and CDR2 are WSHSY and SAAADI. CDR3 length equals 16 residues. With 2 bases clipped from V and 7 bases from J, the junction kept 7 bases outside the gene matches. In nucleotides, the CDR3 is TGCGCCAGCAGTGAGCACGTGGGACAGGCCAATTCACCCCTCCACTTT. Its translation: CASSEHVGQANSPLHF.

The rearrangement joins TRBV7-8 to TRBJ1-2; D gene uncertain. Trimming cost V 4 bases and J 5 bases, with 17 bases left between them. The CDR3 spans 15 residues. Germline V gene lookup returns CDR1 SGHVS and CDR2 FQNEAQ. The CDR3 coding sequence is TGTGCCAGCAGCTCTGAGCACAGCCGAGAGTATGGCTACACCTTC. This sequence encodes CASSSEHSREYGYTF.

This chain links TRBV28 with TRBJ2-1; 7 positions match TRBD2. From germline, CDR1 is MDHEN and CDR2 SYDVKM. This CDR3 contains 15 residues. The ends lost 4 bases at V and 6 bases at J; junction bases unmatched: 9. The CDR3 reads CASSSPPGGGNEQFF. CDR3 bases: TGTGCCAGCAGTTCGCCCCCGGGGGGAGGCAATGAGCAGTTCTTC.

The genes are TRBV2 and TRBJ2-5; 7 bases are shared with TRBD1. V gave up 2 bases and J gave up 6 bases; unmatched junction bases: 6. Germline lookup yields CDR1 SNHLY and CDR2 FYNNEI. The CDR3 extends over 14 amino acids. DNA of the CDR3: TGTGCCAGCAGTGAACAGACAGGGCTCAAGACCCAGTACTTC. This encodes CASSEQTGLKTQYF.

This clone appeared a single time. The chain couples TRBV9 to TRBJ1-4, with D perhaps matching TRBD1 (6 bases). The CDR3 is 15 amino acids. The V end was cut by 4 bases, the J end by 6 bases, with 16 bases between. CDR1 and CDR2 from the germline V gene are SGDLS and YYNGEE. The CDR3, as DNA: TGTGCCAGCAGCTTAGGGGGTATCGGGGATGAAAAACTGTTTTTT. This sequence encodes CASSLGGIGDEKLFF.